The clone carrying this T cell receptor beta chain was seen a few times. The antigen is not known. Assay used: immunoSEQ multiplex PCR; TCRdb lists only in-frame clones, some missing. This repertoire shows fewer than 1 million clones, 90% to 98% found once; its top ten account for approximately 0.2%. The data belong to a study of shared clonotypes between healthy human individuals. Study-level results: Sorted-subset sequencing was shown by rarefaction to be incomplete despite large depth.

Naive CD8 isolation took CD45RO-negative cells positively selected for CCR7 and excluded terminally differentiated effector memory CD45RA+ cells. The CDR3 has 16 residues. V shed 0 bases, J shed 7 bases, and the junction held 11 bases outside the gene matches. Germline values: CDR1 MNHNY, CDR2 SVGAGI (reference sequence). The origin of this receptor is a man aged 25 to 40 in good health. This chain links TRBV6-6 with TRBJ1-1; 7 bases fit TRBD1. Sequenced sample: naive CD8+ T cells sorted from blood. In nucleotides, the CDR3 is TGTGCCAGCAGTTACTCGGGACAGCGTCTTGAGGTTGAAGCTTTCTTT. This gives the protein CASSYSGQRLEVEAFF.